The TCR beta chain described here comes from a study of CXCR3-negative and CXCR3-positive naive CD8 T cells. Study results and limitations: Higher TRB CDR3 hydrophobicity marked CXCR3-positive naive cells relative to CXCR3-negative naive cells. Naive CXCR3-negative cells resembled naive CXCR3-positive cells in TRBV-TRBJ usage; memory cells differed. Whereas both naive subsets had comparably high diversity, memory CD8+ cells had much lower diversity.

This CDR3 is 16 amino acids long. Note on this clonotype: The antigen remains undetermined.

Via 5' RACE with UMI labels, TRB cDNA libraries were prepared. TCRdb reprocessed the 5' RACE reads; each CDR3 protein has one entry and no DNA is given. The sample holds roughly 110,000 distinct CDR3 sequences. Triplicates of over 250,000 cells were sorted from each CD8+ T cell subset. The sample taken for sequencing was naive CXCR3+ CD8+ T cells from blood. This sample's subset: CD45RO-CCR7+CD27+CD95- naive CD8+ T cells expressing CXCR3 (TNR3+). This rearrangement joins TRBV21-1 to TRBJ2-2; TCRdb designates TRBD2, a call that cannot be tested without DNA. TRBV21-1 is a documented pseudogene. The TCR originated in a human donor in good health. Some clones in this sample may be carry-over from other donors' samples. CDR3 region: CATSSGLAGDGRGAVF.